This entry is about one TCR beta chain. The data stem from a study of blood T cells in healthy people across ages. Germline CDR1 DFQATT, CDR2 SNEGSKA (reference sequence). With V trimmed by 5 bases and J by 5 bases, 6 bases remained unmatched. There are 13 residues in the CDR3. Isolation of PBMCs gave at least 7 million cells per sample. A second about 7 to 11 cycle PCR used barcoded and J-beta primers. Sequencing recovered at least 2.5 million CDR3-containing paired-end reads from each sample. TCRdb re-called the 5' RACE reads through MiXCR, storing one row per CDR3 protein. The sample holds 700,000 to 950,000 distinct CDR3 sequences, roughly 60% seen once.

The sequenced sample consisted of blood. This receptor was obtained from a man between 25 and 39 years old in good health. The gene calls are TRBV20-1 and TRBJ2-5, with 9 bases identical to TRBD2. The CDR3 here is CSADLAGQETQYF. CDR3 bases: TGCAGTGCTGATCTAGCGGGGCAGGAGACCCAGTACTTC.